The entry below describes one TCR beta chain. The antigen remains undetermined. This sample stems from a study of T-cell reconstitution after alpha-beta-depleted transplantation in children. General study points: After one year, T-cell counts and TCRbeta diversity mostly came from new T cells.

Germline V gives CDR1 SGHRS, CDR2 YFSETQ. The V and J ends lost 2 bases and 4 bases, in that order; junction bases with no gene match: 5. The CDR3 has 14 amino acids. Unique molecular identifiers were used to barcode this TCRbeta library. MiXCR, run by TCRdb on the PCR reads, gives a single entry per CDR3 protein. The repertoire has under 750,000 distinct CDR3 sequences, roughly 24% of them found once; the top ten carry approximately 14%. V is TRBV5-1 and J is TRBJ2-5, with 7 positions matching TRBD2. This clonotype originated in a boy under two years old who had a stem cell transplant for acute myeloid leukemia, so the T cells may come from the graft donor. The sequenced sample was PBMCs, mostly from graft donor cells, obtained 360 days after TCRalphabeta/CD19-depleted stem cell transplant. The CDR3: CASSLRGERETQYF. In DNA, the CDR3 is TGCGCCAGCAGCTTACGGGGGGAAAGAGAGACCCAGTACTTC.